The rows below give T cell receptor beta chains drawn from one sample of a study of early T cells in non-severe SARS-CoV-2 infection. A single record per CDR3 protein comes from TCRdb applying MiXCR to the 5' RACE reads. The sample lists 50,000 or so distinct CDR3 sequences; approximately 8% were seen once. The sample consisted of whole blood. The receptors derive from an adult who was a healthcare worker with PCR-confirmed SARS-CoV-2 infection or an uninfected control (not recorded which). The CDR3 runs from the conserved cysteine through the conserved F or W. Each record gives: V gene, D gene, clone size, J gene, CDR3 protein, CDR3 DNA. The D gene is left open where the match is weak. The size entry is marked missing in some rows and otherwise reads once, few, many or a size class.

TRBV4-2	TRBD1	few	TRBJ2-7	CASGDQGQGTYEQYF	TGTGCCAGCGGCGATCAGGGACAGGGGACCTACGAGCAGTACTTC
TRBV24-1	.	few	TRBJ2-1	CATSQGYNEQFF	TGTGCCACCAGCCAGGGGTACAATGAGCAGTTCTTC
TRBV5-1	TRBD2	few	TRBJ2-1	CASSSSVAGGPASSYNEQFF	TGCGCCAGCAGCTCCTCAGTAGCGGGGGGCCCTGCAAGCTCCTACAATGAGCAGTTCTTC
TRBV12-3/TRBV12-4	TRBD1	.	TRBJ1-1	CASSTWTGGKVYTEAFF	TGTGCCAGCAGTACTTGGACAGGGGGCAAGGTGTACACTGAAGCTTTCTTT
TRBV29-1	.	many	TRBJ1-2	CSAAGTGVYGYTF	TGCAGCGCTGCCGGGACCGGCGTCTATGGCTACACCTTC
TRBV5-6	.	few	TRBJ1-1	CASSLRQTEAFF	TGTGCCAGCAGCCTGAGGCAGACTGAAGCTTTCTTT
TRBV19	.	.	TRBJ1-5	CASSSGFLQPQHF	TGTGCCAGTAGTTCAGGGTTTTTACAGCCCCAGCATTTT
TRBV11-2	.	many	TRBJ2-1	CASSLDRLQGRVNEQFF	TGTGCCAGCAGCTTAGATCGGCTACAGGGGAGGGTAAATGAGCAGTTCTTC
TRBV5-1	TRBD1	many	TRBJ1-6	CASSQTGANSPLHF	TGCGCCAGCTCACAGACAGGGGCCAATTCACCCCTCCACTTT
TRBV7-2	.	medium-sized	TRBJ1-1	CASSPQTEAFF	TGTGCCAGCAGCCCCCAAACTGAAGCTTTCTTT
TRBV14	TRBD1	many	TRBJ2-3	CASTPTGLFPTGTQYF	TGTGCCAGCACGCCGACAGGGCTCTTCCCCACAGGGACGCAGTATTTT
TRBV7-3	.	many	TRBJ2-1	CASSLGQGINNEQFF	TGTGCCAGCAGCTTAGGTCAGGGGATCAACAATGAGCAGTTCTTC
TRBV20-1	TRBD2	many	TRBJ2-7	CSVDRVGSGSYEQYF	TGCAGTGTCGATCGCGTGGGTAGCGGGAGCTACGAGCAGTACTTC
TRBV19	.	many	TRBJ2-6	CASIPSGAFPGANVLTF	TGTGCCAGTATCCCTTCGGGGGCGTTTCCTGGGGCCAACGTCCTGACTTTC
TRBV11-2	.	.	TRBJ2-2	CASVRGWTGELFF	TGTGCCAGCGTGCGGGGTTGGACCGGGGAGCTGTTTTTT
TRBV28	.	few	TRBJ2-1	CASSTPRESLYNEQFF	TGTGCCAGCAGTACCCCCCGGGAATCTCTCTACAATGAGCAGTTCTTC
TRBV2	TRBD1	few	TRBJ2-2	CASLRDRHTGELFF	TGTGCCAGCCTCCGGGACAGGCACACCGGGGAGCTGTTTTTT
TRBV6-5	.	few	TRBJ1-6	CASSYVGTNSPLHF	TGTGCCAGCAGTTACGTAGGGACCAATTCACCCCTCCACTTT
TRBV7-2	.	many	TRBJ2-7	CASSLSGGDRSYEQYF	TGTGCCAGCAGCCTTAGCGGAGGGGACAGATCCTACGAGCAGTACTTC
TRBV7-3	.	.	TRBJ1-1	CASSLNSYTEAFF	TGTGCCAGCAGCTTAAACAGTTACACTGAAGCTTTCTTT
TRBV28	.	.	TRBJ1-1	CASSRPRGREDTEAFF	TGTGCCAGCAGCCGCCCGCGGGGGAGAGAGGACACTGAAGCTTTCTTT
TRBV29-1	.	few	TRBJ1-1	CSVEGLTPEAFF	TGCAGCGTTGAAGGTCTTACCCCTGAAGCTTTCTTT
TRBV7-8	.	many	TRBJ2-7	CASKGGEYTEQYF	TGTGCCAGCAAGGGGGGGGAGTATACGGAGCAGTACTTC
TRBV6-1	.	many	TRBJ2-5	CASSVGTPTETQYF	TGTGCCAGCAGTGTCGGGACCCCGACAGAGACCCAGTACTTC
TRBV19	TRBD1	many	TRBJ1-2	CASSISAGGYGYTF	TGTGCCAGTAGTATTTCGGCAGGGGGCTATGGCTACACCTTC
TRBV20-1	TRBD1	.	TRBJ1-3	CSARTGAGNTIYF	TGCAGTGCTAGGACAGGGGCTGGAAACACCATATATTTT
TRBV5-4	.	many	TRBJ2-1	CASSSFYGGNLYNEQFF	TGTGCCAGCAGCTCTTTTTACGGCGGGAACCTCTACAATGAGCAGTTCTTC
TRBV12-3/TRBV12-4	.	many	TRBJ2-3	CASSPWITDTQYF	TGTGCCAGCAGCCCATGGATCACAGATACGCAGTATTTT
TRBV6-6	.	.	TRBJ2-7	CASSYVRGEQYF	TGTGCCAGCAGTTACGTACGGGGTGAGCAGTACTTC
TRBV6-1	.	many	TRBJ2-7	CASSEEGYEQYF	TGTGCCAGTTCAGAGGAGGGTTACGAGCAGTACTTC
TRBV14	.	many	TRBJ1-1	CASSLTGEAFF	TGTGCCAGCAGCCTTACAGGTGAAGCTTTCTTT
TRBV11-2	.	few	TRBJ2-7	CASSLGGGPSYEQYF	TGTGCCAGCAGCTTAGGGGGGGGCCCCTCCTACGAGCAGTACTTC
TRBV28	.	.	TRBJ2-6	CASTSTGRLSGANVLTF	TGTGCCAGCACCTCAACGGGACGCCTCTCTGGGGCCAACGTCCTGACTTTC
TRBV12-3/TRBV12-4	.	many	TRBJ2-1	CASSRTSVYNEQFF	TGTGCCAGCAGCCGGACGTCTGTCTACAATGAGCAGTTCTTC
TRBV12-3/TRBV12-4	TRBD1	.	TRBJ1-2	CASSPTGGVFYGYTF	TGTGCCAGCAGTCCCACAGGGGGCGTCTTCTATGGCTACACCTTC
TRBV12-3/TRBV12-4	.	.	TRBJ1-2	CASKYSGEGRGYTF	TGTGCCAGCAAGTACTCGGGGGAGGGTCGAGGCTACACCTTC
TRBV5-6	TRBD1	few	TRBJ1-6	CASSFGTDNSPLHF	TGTGCCAGCAGCTTTGGGACAGATAATTCACCCCTCCACTTT
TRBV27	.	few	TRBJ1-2	CASSPGLIYGYTF	TGTGCCAGCAGTCCCGGACTGATCTATGGCTACACCTTC
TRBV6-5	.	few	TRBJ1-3	CASSRGEPGNTIYF	TGTGCCAGCAGTAGGGGGGAACCTGGAAACACCATATATTTT
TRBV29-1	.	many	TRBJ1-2	CSAPHSGSNYGYTF	TGCAGCGCCCCCCATTCTGGATCTAACTATGGCTACACCTTC
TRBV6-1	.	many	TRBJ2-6	CASSEAHSGANVLTF	TGTGCCAGCAGTGAAGCGCACTCTGGGGCCAACGTCCTGACTTTC